The table lists the clone carrying this T cell receptor beta chain with a count of one. Its antigen is undetermined. The data are from a study of cytomegalovirus exposure and HLA in healthy donors. Study observations and caveats: The records held CMV serostatus as the only immune exposure information.

V was pared by 0 bases and J by 3 bases, with 1 base of the junction left unmatched. Germline CDR1 and CDR2: SGHDT and YYEEEE. The CDR3 spans 15 residues. PCR employed 60 Vbeta and 13 Jbeta primers. The data were produced by immunoSEQ multiplex PCR, yet TCRdb's version contains in-frame clones alone and is incomplete. The sample lists about 200,000 clones, 79% occurring once. Sequenced: PBMCs. The chain joins TRBV5-6 to TRBJ2-1; 9 bases fit TRBD2. This sequence originates from a woman aged 30 to 39 in good health and CMV-seropositive. CDR3 protein: CASSLATSGYNEQFF. In DNA form, the CDR3 reads TGTGCCAGCAGCTTGGCGACTAGCGGCTACAATGAGCAGTTCTTC.